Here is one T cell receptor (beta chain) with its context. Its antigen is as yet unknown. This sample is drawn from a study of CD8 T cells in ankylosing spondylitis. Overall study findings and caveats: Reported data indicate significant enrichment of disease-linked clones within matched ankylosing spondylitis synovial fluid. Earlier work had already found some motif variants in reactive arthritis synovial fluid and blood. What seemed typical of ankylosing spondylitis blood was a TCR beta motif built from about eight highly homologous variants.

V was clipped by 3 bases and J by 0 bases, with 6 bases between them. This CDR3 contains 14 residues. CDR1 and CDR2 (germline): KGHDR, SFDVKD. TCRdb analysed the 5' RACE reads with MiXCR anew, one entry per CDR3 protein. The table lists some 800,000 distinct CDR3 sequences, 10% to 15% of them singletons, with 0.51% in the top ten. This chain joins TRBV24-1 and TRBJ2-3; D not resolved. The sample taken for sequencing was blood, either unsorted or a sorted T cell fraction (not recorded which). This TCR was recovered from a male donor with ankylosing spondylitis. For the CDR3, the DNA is TGTGCCACCAGTGATCCCAGGAGCACAGATACGCAGTATTTT. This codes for CATSDPRSTDTQYF.